This TCR beta chain comes out of a study of early T cells in non-severe SARS-CoV-2 infection. About the research overall: It was bulk RNA from unsorted whole blood that was sequenced, and the chains were unpaired.

This clonotype was seen ten or more times. Its antigen is undetermined. CDR1 and CDR2 from the germline V gene are KGHSH and LQKENI. The CDR3 is 13 residues long. The V gene lost 3 bases and the J gene lost 4 bases, with 9 bases spanning the gap. Study-wide results and limits: A preference for anti-spike CD8 responses marked VDJdb matching, which missed private and CD4 specificities.

Researchers tagged individual cDNA molecules with unique molecular identifiers. TCRdb re-called the 5' RACE reads through MiXCR, storing one row per CDR3 protein. The table records over 100,000 distinct CDR3 sequences, 13% of them present only once. The receptor comes from an adult who was a healthcare worker with PCR-confirmed SARS-CoV-2 infection or an uninfected control (not recorded which). The V gene is TRBV18, the J gene TRBJ1-1; no clear D. The sample was whole blood. The CDR3 bases are TGTGCCAGCTCACCCCTCAAGGGCACTGAAGCTTTCTTT. Translated, it gives CASSPLKGTEAFF.